The 25 T cell receptor beta chains below come from one sample, sequenced in a study of control samples from healthy donors and cancer patients (dated by TCRdb to 2019 to 2021). Receptors were amplified or captured by the immunoSEQ multiplex PCR assay. The source is immuneACCESS, and TCRdb retained only in-frame sequences with V and J called. Part of the clones is not carried over; for the studies checked, unresolved V genes explain less than half of this, and the remainder is unexplained. A total of some 140,000 clones appear in this sample, 94% of them only once. The leading ten clones occupy around 6.1% of the sample. Sequencing was carried out using blood. These receptors were taken from a middle-aged man in good health.

V gene TRBV5-1 combines with J gene TRBJ1-1, with a weak D call TRBD1 (5 bases). The CDR3 runs 13 residues. Germline-derived CDR1 and CDR2 are SGHRS and YFSETQ. V dropped 2 bases and J dropped 1 base, with 6 bases sitting between them. This CDR3 reads CASSFGANTEAFF. The CDR3 nucleotides read TGCGCCAGCAGCTTCGGGGCGAACACTGAAGCTTTCTTT.

The gene calls are TRBV28 and TRBJ1-2; a weak D match, TRBD1 (5 bases). The length of the CDR3 is 14 residues. Germline assignment: CDR1 MDHEN and CDR2 SYDVKM. V lost 7 bases and J lost 5, with 17 bases in between. CDR3 sequence: CASTGRDGKYGYTF. CDR3 DNA sequence: TGTGCCAGCACCGGCCGGGACGGAAAATATGGCTACACCTTC.

The CDR3 protein is CATSRQGSDTGELFF. CDR3 bases: TGTGCCACCAGTAGACAGGGCTCCGACACCGGGGAGCTGTTTTTT. The rearrangement uses TRBV24-1 and TRBJ2-2; 7 positions agree with TRBD1. The CDR3 has 15 residues. The junction had 6 bases not matched to a gene; V was cut back by 6 bases and J by 3 bases. Germline CDR1 and CDR2: KGHDR and SFDVKD.

This chain links TRBV19 with TRBJ2-6; no firm D call. The CDR3 spans 15 residues. CDR1 LNHDA and CDR2 SQIVND come from the germline V gene (reference sequence). V lost 3 bases to trimming and J lost 0 bases, with 6 bases between them. CDR3: CASSMDRSGANVLTF. The DNA for the CDR3 is TGTGCCAGTAGTATGGACCGCTCTGGGGCCAACGTCCTGACTTTC.

The J gene is TRBJ1-2, the V gene TRBV29-1; 8 nucleotides line up with TRBD1. Germline CDR1 is SQVTM and CDR2 is ANQGSEA. This CDR3 contains 13 residues. Germline trimming cut 3 bases from V and 8 bases from J; bases unmatched to any gene: 8. The CDR3 region is CSVELDRGVGYTF. The CDR3 coding sequence is TGCAGCGTTGAGCTTGACAGGGGAGTCGGCTACACCTTC.

This chain joins TRBV28 and TRBJ2-2; D possibly corresponds to TRBD1 (6 bases). CDR1 MDHEN and CDR2 SYDVKM come from the germline V gene. This CDR3 has 15 residues. With 5 bases removed from V and 0 bases from J, the gap between germline ends came to 10 bases. The CDR3 DNA reads TGTGCCAGCAGTAACAGGGCCACGAACACCGGGGAGCTGTTTTTT. Amino acid sequence: CASSNRATNTGELFF.

V gene TRBV5-1 combines with J gene TRBJ2-7; D is unresolved. CDR3 length equals 13 residues. V lost 0 bases and J 6 bases, leaving 10 bases between the germline ends. Germline CDR1 and CDR2: SGHRS and YFSETQ. CDR3 in amino acids: CASSLDFQVEQYF. CDR3 DNA: TGCGCCAGCAGCTTGGACTTCCAGGTCGAGCAGTACTTC.

V and J are TRBV29-1 and TRBJ1-1, with D perhaps matching TRBD1 (6 bases). The V and J ends lost 1 base and 0 bases respectively, with 12 bases between them. This CDR3 is built from 15 residues. Germline-derived CDR1 and CDR2 are SQVTM and ANQGSEA. The CDR3 DNA reads as TGCAGCGTTGAAGTTCTGGGGGGCCTGAACACTGAAGCTTTCTTT. Its protein product is CSVEVLGGLNTEAFF.

This chain uses TRBV12-2 with TRBJ1-1. TRBV12-2 is flagged as a pseudogene. The CDR3 sequence is 10 residues long. CDR3 DNA: TGTGCAAGTCGCTTTAGGGCGGCTTTCTTT. This gives the protein CASRFRAAFF.

The chain links TRBV10-1 to TRBJ2-7; D is undetermined. Looked up from germline, CDR1 is WNHNN and CDR2 is SYGVQD (reference sequence). This CDR3 is built from 12 residues. Trimming took 6 bases from V and 4 from J, leaving 10 bases between them. The CDR3, as DNA: TGCGCCAGCAGCCCAAACTCATACGAGCAGTACTTC. Its translation: CASSPNSYEQYF.

The chain recombines TRBV2 with TRBJ1-2, with D possibly TRBD1 on 6 matching bases. Per the germline V gene, CDR1 is SNHLY and CDR2 is FYNNEI. There are 13 residues in the CDR3. Trimming cost V 6 bases and J 6 bases, with 14 bases left between them. Written as DNA, the CDR3 is TGTGCCAGCAGGGGCGACCAGGGGCATGGCTACACCTTC. It codes for CASRGDQGHGYTF.

Written as DNA, the CDR3 is TGCGCCAGCAGCCAAGATTCTCAGGTTACTGGGTCCCAGCATTTT. Residues: CASSQDSQVTGSQHF. The chain employs TRBV4-1 and TRBJ1-5; no reliable D call. Germline V gene sequence: CDR1 MGHRA, CDR2 YSYEKL. CDR3 size: 15 residues. V was trimmed by 0 bases and J by 11 bases, leaving 17 bases between them.

This clone showed up just once. The chain recombines TRBV19 with TRBJ1-2; no firm D call. Per the germline V gene, CDR1 is LNHDA and CDR2 is SQIVND (reference sequence). This CDR3 is built from 14 residues. V gave up 3 bases and J gave up 5 bases, with 13 bases separating them. The CDR3 DNA sequence: TGTGCCAGTAGTATTGACCTTGGTGCGTATGGCTACACCTTC. Amino acids: CASSIDLGAYGYTF.

This chain connects TRBV5-4 to TRBJ2-7, with a weak D call TRBD2 (5 bases). CDR3 size: 15 residues. V gave up 4 bases and J gave up 5 bases, with 19 bases separating them. In germline, CDR1 is SGHNT, CDR2 YYREEE (reference sequence). The CDR3 spells CASSRGPLGTDEQYF. DNA for the CDR3: TGTGCCAGCAGCCGAGGGCCGTTGGGCACGGACGAGCAGTACTTC.

This clone came up once. The genes are TRBV6-6 and TRBJ2-2; 7 nucleotides line up with TRBD1. Germline CDR1 is MNHNY and CDR2 is SVGAGI (reference sequence). V shed 8 bases and J 4 bases; nucleotides not matched to a gene: 1. The length of the CDR3 is 12 residues. The CDR3 reads CASGQVTGELFF. The CDR3 DNA is TGTGCCAGCGGACAGGTCACCGGGGAGCTGTTTTTT.

The chain recombines TRBV9 with TRBJ2-3; D uncertain. V shed 3 bases and J shed 4 bases, with 3 bases lying between them. The CDR3 spans 11 residues. CDR1 SGDLS and CDR2 YYNGEE come from the germline V gene. CDR3 region: CASSASDTQYF. CDR3 DNA: TGTGCCAGCAGCGCATCAGATACGCAGTATTTT.

The chain links TRBV19 to TRBJ1-3, with D perhaps matching TRBD1 (5 bases). The CDR3 is made up of 15 amino acids. Trimming shortened V by 7 bases and J by 0 bases, and 13 bases separated the two germline ends. Per germline, CDR1 LNHDA and CDR2 SQIVND (reference sequence). As DNA, the CDR3 is TGTGCCAGTACCCAGGGACTGCTCTCTGGAAACACCATATATTTT. Translating gives CASTQGLLSGNTIYF.

The chain employs TRBV28 and TRBJ1-2; D is possibly TRBD1 (5 bases). The germline V gene encodes CDR1 MDHEN and CDR2 SYDVKM. There are 14 residues in the CDR3. V was cut by 7 bases and J by 7 bases, with 19 bases left in between. CDR3 DNA: TGTGCCAGCAAACCTCGGGCGCGGGGGGGTGGCTACACCTTC. This translates into CASKPRARGGGYTF.

This chain's CDR3 is CASSVGLSSGNTIYF. DNA of the CDR3: TGTGCCAGCAGCGTAGGACTGAGCTCTGGAAACACCATATATTTT. This chain links TRBV7-2 with TRBJ1-3; D is unclear. V was trimmed by 5 bases and J by 0 bases, leaving 11 bases between them. Germline V lookup: CDR1 SGHTA, CDR2 FQGNSA. There are 15 residues in the CDR3.

This clone was observed a single time. The genes are TRBV6-5 and TRBJ1-2, with D perhaps TRBD1 (5 bases). With 0 bases removed from V and 4 bases from J, the gap between germline ends came to 9 bases. The CDR3 spans 14 residues. Looked up from germline, CDR1 is MNHEY and CDR2 is SVGAGI. The CDR3 DNA follows: TGTGCCAGCAGTTACTCTAAGGGACTCTATGGCTACACCTTC. Residues: CASSYSKGLYGYTF.

The chain combines TRBV5-8 with TRBJ1-5; tentatively, D is TRBD1 (5 bases). The CDR3 runs to 15 residues. Germline CDR1 and CDR2: SGHTS and YDEGEE. V was pared by 0 bases and J by 4 bases, with 11 bases between. For the CDR3, the DNA is TGTGCCAGCAGCTTGGGGTCGGGGGGTAATCAGCCCCAGCATTTT. Translating it yields CASSLGSGGNQPQHF.

This chain connects TRBV2 to TRBJ2-7; TRBD1 or TRBD2 may be the D gene (6 bases each). V shed 6 bases and J shed 3 bases, with 21 bases lying between them. This CDR3 is built from 16 residues. In germline, CDR1 is SNHLY, CDR2 FYNNEI. CDR3 sequence reads: CASSGGGRVTVYEQYF. In nucleotides, the CDR3 is TGTGCCAGCAGCGGGGGCGGCAGAGTAACTGTCTACGAGCAGTACTTC. Supplemented by reference TRBV2 and TRBJ2-7, the full variable domain reads EPEVTQTPSHQVTQMGQEVILRCVPISNHLYFYWYRQILGQKVEFLVSFYNNEISEKSEIFDDQFSVERPDGSNFTLKIRSTKLEDSAMYFCASSGGGRVTVYEQYFGPGTRLTVT.

The chain is built from TRBV5-4 and TRBJ1-4; perhaps TRBD1 as D (5 bases). This CDR3 contains 14 residues. Germline V lookup: CDR1 SGHNT, CDR2 YYREEE (reference sequence). Trimming shortened V by 4 bases and J by 3 bases, and 10 bases separated the two germline ends. CDR3 in amino acids: CASSLDSSNEKLFF. As DNA, the CDR3 is TGTGCCAGCAGCCTTGACAGTTCTAATGAAAAACTGTTTTTT.

The gene calls are TRBV28 and TRBJ1-5, with 9 bases matching TRBD1. The CDR3 extends over 16 amino acids. Trimming cost V 4 bases and J 3 bases; bases outside gene matches: 7. CDR1 and CDR2 from the germline V gene are MDHEN and SYDVKM. CDR3 loop: CASSSPGDRDNQPQHF. The CDR3 bases are TGTGCCAGCAGTTCCCCCGGGGACAGGGACAATCAGCCCCAGCATTTT.

V gene TRBV27 combines with J gene TRBJ2-4; the D gene could be TRBD1 or TRBD2 (5 bases each). The CDR3 runs to 17 residues. The germline V and J ends were trimmed by 6 bases and 0 bases, with 18 bases remaining between them. Per germline, CDR1 MNHEY and CDR2 SMNVEV (reference sequence). CDR3 sequence: CASRYRGTDLAKNIQYF. The CDR3 DNA sequence: TGTGCCAGCAGGTACCGTGGGACCGATCTAGCCAAAAACATTCAGTACTTC.